A selection of T cell receptor beta chains follows, all from one sample in a study of T cells after yellow fever vaccination. TCRdb ran MiXCR on the 5' RACE reads and lists one entry per CDR3 protein. In the table there are around 300,000 distinct CDR3 sequences, about 4% of which are singletons. The sequencing here drew on PBMCs, taken 5 days after the yellow fever booster vaccination. The receptors were sampled from a man between 18 and 29 years old who received the YFV17D yellow fever vaccine. Both conserved end residues are part of each CDR3. D genes are given only for firm matches. Some rows have no size entry. The others give once, few or many, or a class for an expanded clone.

D	size	V	J	DNA	CDR3
.	many	TRBV20-1	TRBJ1-4	TGCAGTGCTAGAGATCTAGGCAGCGTAAATGAAAAACTGTTTTTT	CSARDLGSVNEKLFF
TRBD2	many	TRBV24-1	TRBJ2-1	TGTGCCACCATGGGGCAGGGCAGACGGGGGGTCTATGAGCAGTTCTTC	CATMGQGRRGVYEQFF
.	.	TRBV7-2	TRBJ2-3	TGTGCCAGCAGCTTATTTCGGGGGTCCAACACAGATACGCAGTATTTT	CASSLFRGSNTDTQYF
.	many	TRBV28	TRBJ2-2	TGTGCCAGCACCTCCAGCACCGGGGAGCTGTTTTTT	CASTSSTGELFF
.	few	TRBV2	TRBJ2-3	TGTGCCAGCCGGGCGGGACTTGTCACAGATACGCAGTATTTT	CASRAGLVTDTQYF
.	.	TRBV5-6	TRBJ2-7	TGTGCCAGCAGCTTGGCCGGGCGTAGATACTACGAGCAGTACTTC	CASSLAGRRYYEQYF
TRBD2	many	TRBV7-9	TRBJ2-1	TGTGCCAGCAGCCTTAGGGGACTAGCGGGGGGCGATGAGCAGTTCTTC	CASSLRGLAGGDEQFF
.	.	TRBV5-1	TRBJ1-6	TGCGCCAGCAGCTTGGAGGAGGGGAATTCACCCCTCCACTTT	CASSLEEGNSPLHF
.	few	TRBV7-2	TRBJ2-4	TGTGCCAGCAGCCACCCGGGCAAAAACATTCAGTACTTC	CASSHPGKNIQYF
TRBD2	few	TRBV5-1	TRBJ2-3	TGCGCCAGCAGCTGGACCGGGACTAGCGGAAGCACAGATACGCAGTATTTT	CASSWTGTSGSTDTQYF
TRBD1	many	TRBV5-1	TRBJ2-3	TGCGCCAGCAGCTTCCGGGACAGCACTCGGGATACGCAGTATTTT	CASSFRDSTRDTQYF
TRBD1	few	TRBV7-2	TRBJ1-4	TGTGCCAGCAGCGCGTTCGGACAGGAGAATGAAAAACTGTTTTTT	CASSAFGQENEKLFF
TRBD1	many	TRBV5-1	TRBJ1-1	TGCGCCAGCAGCTTGTCCGGGACAGACCTCACTGAAGCTTTCTTT	CASSLSGTDLTEAFF
.	.	TRBV6-2/TRBV6-3	TRBJ2-1	TGTGCCAGCAGTTCGCCGGGGGCTTCGCCCTACAATGAGCAGTTCTTC	CASSSPGASPYNEQFF
TRBD1	many	TRBV7-6	TRBJ2-2	TGTGCCAGCAGCTTAAACAGGGGGTCTGCCGGGGAGCTGTTTTTT	CASSLNRGSAGELFF
TRBD1	.	TRBV7-9	TRBJ1-2	TGTGCCAGCAGCGCCATAAGGGACAGATCAGCTAACTATGGCTACACCTTC	CASSAIRDRSANYGYTF
.	many	TRBV5-1	TRBJ2-5	TGCGCCAGCGTTCTGACCACTGGGGAGACCCAGTACTTC	CASVLTTGETQYF
.	many	TRBV7-9	TRBJ2-3	TGTGCCAGCAGCTCATTAGCGGAGAGCACAGATACGCAGTATTTT	CASSSLAESTDTQYF
.	few	TRBV5-4	TRBJ2-5	TGTGCCAGCAGCTCCCAGGGATTAGGCCAAGAGACCCAGTACTTC	CASSSQGLGQETQYF
.	many	TRBV12-3/TRBV12-4	TRBJ1-5	TGTGCCAGCAGTTTAGGCGGAAGGAATCAGCCCCAGCATTTT	CASSLGGRNQPQHF
.	many	TRBV5-5	TRBJ2-5	TGTGCCAGCAGCTTGAGGTCTTACCAAGAGACCCAGTACTTC	CASSLRSYQETQYF
TRBD2	.	TRBV7-6	TRBJ2-5	TGTGCCAGCAGCTCGAGCGAAGAAGGACTAGACCAAGAGACCCAGTACTTC	CASSSSEEGLDQETQYF
TRBD2	few	TRBV6-6	TRBJ2-3	TGTGCCAGCAGTTACGGGGAGGGCCTTCCAGATACGCAGTATTTT	CASSYGEGLPDTQYF
.	few	TRBV29-1	TRBJ1-2	TGCAGCGTCGCCAGACAGACAGCTAACTATGGCTACACCTTC	CSVARQTANYGYTF
TRBD2	few	TRBV5-1	TRBJ2-4	TGCGCCAGCAGCTTGGCCGGGGGGTTTGAGGACTTC	CASSLAGGFEDF
.	many	TRBV4-1	TRBJ2-7	TGCGCCAGCAGCCAGTCTCCGAGGGTGGGCTACTACGAGCAGTACTTC	CASSQSPRVGYYEQYF
.	few	TRBV4-1	TRBJ1-4	TGCGCCAGCAGCTCCTCACTCGTAACTAATGAAAAACTGTTTTTT	CASSSSLVTNEKLFF
.	many	TRBV27	TRBJ2-4	TGTGCCAGCAGTCTCTTCGGGGCCGGTGGCAAAAACATTCAGTACTTC	CASSLFGAGGKNIQYF
TRBD2	.	TRBV6-2/TRBV6-3	TRBJ2-1	TGTGCCAGCAGTTTCCTAGCGGGGGGCCCGAGCTCCTACAATGAGCAGTTCTTC	CASSFLAGGPSSYNEQFF
.	few	TRBV6-2/TRBV6-3	TRBJ2-2	TGTGCCAGCAGTTGGGGTTTCGGGGAAGGGGAGCTGTTTTTT	CASSWGFGEGELFF
.	.	TRBV20-1	TRBJ2-5	TGCAGTGCTGGAGCAGAGGGACTCCAAGAGACCCAGTACTTC	CSAGAEGLQETQYF
.	many	TRBV18	TRBJ2-5	TGTGCCAGCTCACATCCGAGTCCGATGGCCGGGACTCCTCAAGAGACCCAGTACTTC	CASSHPSPMAGTPQETQYF
TRBD1	.	TRBV20-1	TRBJ1-5	TGCAGTGCTCGCAGGACAGGGATGTCTCAGCCCCAGCATTTT	CSARRTGMSQPQHF
.	many	TRBV6-5	TRBJ1-2	TGTGCCAGCAGTTATTCCCATAACTATGGCTACACCTTC	CASSYSHNYGYTF
.	many	TRBV30	TRBJ2-6	TGTGCCTGGAGTGAGTCCTTAATTACCTCTGGGGCCAACGTCCTGACTTTC	CAWSESLITSGANVLTF